The 18 T cell receptor beta chains listed next were all sequenced from one sample in a study of CD8 T cells in ankylosing spondylitis. TCRdb reprocessed the 5' RACE reads with MiXCR, giving one entry per CDR3 protein. The sample yields 200,000 to 300,000 distinct CDR3 sequences, approximately 12% seen once. Sequencing was carried out using blood, either unsorted or a sorted T cell fraction (not recorded which). These receptors all stem from a male donor with ankylosing spondylitis or in good health (not recorded which).

This clonotype was detected ten times or more. CDR3 DNA: TGTGCCAGCAGCACCCCGGGACTAGCGGGAAAGTTTTCTGTACGAGCTAGCACAGATACGCAGTATTTT. This codes for CASSTPGLAGKFSVRASTDTQYF. The V gene is TRBV6-5, the J gene TRBJ2-3; 13 nucleotides match TRBD2. The length of the CDR3 is 23 residues. V was clipped by 6 bases and J by 0 bases; unmatched bases: 24. Germline CDR1 MNHEY, CDR2 SVGAGI.

This clonotype has more than one count but fewer than ten. The chain has TRBV5-5 and TRBJ1-5; D gene uncertain. The CDR3 is 13 amino acids. Trimming removed 0 bases from V and 6 bases from J, with 7 bases in between. Germline V gene data show CDR1 as SGHKS and CDR2 as YYEKEE (reference sequence). The CDR3 DNA reads TGTGCCAGCAGCTTGGACCTGAGTCAGCCCCAGCATTTT. It codes for CASSLDLSQPQHF.

The table lists this clonotype with many counts. V and J are TRBV3-1 and TRBJ2-3; D is possibly TRBD1 (5 bases). V lost 4 bases to trimming and J lost 0 bases, with 8 bases between them. Germline V gene lookup returns CDR1 LGHDT and CDR2 YNNKEL (reference sequence). The CDR3 runs 14 residues. The CDR3 reads CASSLRQSTDTQYF. CDR3 nucleotides: TGTGCCAGCAGCCTCAGACAGAGCACAGATACGCAGTATTTT.

The rearrangement uses TRBV12-3 or TRBV12-4 and TRBJ1-1, with unresolved D. This CDR3 contains 12 residues. Trimming cost V 10 bases and J 8 bases, with 17 bases left between them. The CDR3 region has the DNA TGTGCCAACAGCTTAGACGGATCCGAAGCTTTCTTT. It translates to CANSLDGSEAFF.

The gene calls are TRBV5-1 and TRBJ2-3; perhaps TRBD1 as D (5 bases). With 4 bases removed from V and 1 base from J, the gap between germline ends came to 13 bases. The CDR3 is made up of 15 amino acids. Germline V gene data show CDR1 as SGHRS and CDR2 as YFSETQ. The CDR3 DNA follows: TGCGCCAGCAGCGACAGTTTGATGGGCACAGATACGCAGTATTTT. It translates to CASSDSLMGTDTQYF.

V usage is TRBV7-8 and J usage is TRBJ2-2; 8 bases line up with TRBD2. J gave up 1 base and V 4 bases, and 8 bases lay outside the gene matches. Germline assignment: CDR1 SGHVS and CDR2 FQNEAQ. This CDR3 is built from 17 residues. The CDR3 spells CASSSPIAGLNTGELFF. In DNA form, the CDR3 reads TGTGCCAGCAGCTCTCCTATAGCGGGACTGAACACCGGGGAGCTGTTTTTT.

The V call is TRBV7-9, the J call TRBJ2-1, with 10 bases matching TRBD2. The ends lost 3 bases at V and 7 bases at J; junction bases unmatched: 6. The length of the CDR3 is 15 residues. The germline CDR1 and CDR2 sequences are SEHNR and FQNEAQ (reference sequence). Here the CDR3 DNA reads TGTGCCAGCAGCTTCCTAGCGGGAGTAGAGAATGAGCAGTTCTTC. Translation: CASSFLAGVENEQFF.

In this sample, this clonotype turned up many times. The chain joins TRBV6-5 to TRBJ2-2; D perhaps matches TRBD1 (7 bases). This CDR3 is 17 amino acids long. Germline CDR1 MNHEY, CDR2 SVGAGI. Trimming stripped 0 bases from V and 7 bases from J, with 18 bases between. The CDR3 nucleotides are TGTGCCAGCAGTTACTCGCCAGGGGGGCCAAAGAACGGGGAGCTGTTTTTT. It is translated as CASSYSPGGPKNGELFF.

The gene calls are TRBV5-1 and TRBJ1-1, with 8 bases fitting TRBD1. Germline V gives CDR1 SGHRS, CDR2 YFSETQ. There are 14 residues in the CDR3. The junction had 3 bases not matched to a gene; V was cut back by 0 bases and J by 5 bases. The CDR3 coding sequence is TGCGCCAGCAGCTTGGGCAGGGGGCCGACTGAAGCTTTCTTT. Its protein is CASSLGRGPTEAFF. Filled out from reference TRBV5-1 and TRBJ1-1, the complete variable domain reads KAGVTQTPRYLIKTRGQQVTLSCSPISGHRSVSWYQQTPGQGLQFLFEYFSETQRNKGNFPGRFSGRQFSNSRSEMNVSTLELGDSALYLCASSLGRGPTEAFFGQGTRLTVV.

This clonotype was observed a few times. This chain joins TRBV5-1 and TRBJ2-2; the D gene is possibly TRBD1 (5 bases). The CDR3 sequence is 16 residues long. Germline lookup yields CDR1 SGHRS and CDR2 YFSETQ. Trimming took 0 bases from V and 1 from J, leaving 10 bases between them. CDR3 coding DNA: TGCGCCAGCAGCTTGGATCAGGGATTGAACACCGGGGAGCTGTTTTTT. As protein: CASSLDQGLNTGELFF.

There are many counts of this clonotype. The V call is TRBV29-1, the J call TRBJ2-3; D is ambiguous. The germline CDR1 and CDR2 sequences are SQVTM and ANQGSEA. V lost 5 bases and J 2 bases, leaving 5 bases between the germline ends. The CDR3 length is 11 residues. The CDR3 protein is CSVRATDTQYF. The CDR3 DNA is TGCAGCGTTCGGGCCACAGATACGCAGTATTTT.

This clonotype has at least ten counts. This chain uses TRBV20-1 with TRBJ2-5; 7 nucleotides agree with TRBD2. The CDR3 sequence is 15 residues long. Germline V gene data show CDR1 as DFQATT and CDR2 as SNEGSKA (reference sequence). The J segment lost 4 bases and the V segment lost 0 bases, leaving 8 bases of the junction unmatched. CDR3 nucleotide sequence: TGCAGTGCTAGAGATGGTGGGAGGGCCCCAGAGACCCAGTACTTC. It translates to CSARDGGRAPETQYF.

This clonotype showed up many times. The chain links TRBV20-1 to TRBJ2-1; D ambiguous. Trimming cost V 2 bases and J 2 bases, with 10 bases left between them. This CDR3 region has 14 residues. Germline CDR1 and CDR2: DFQATT and SNEGSKA (reference sequence). The CDR3 DNA follows: TGCAGTGCTAGATTCCGACAAGCCTACAATGAGCAGTTCTTC. Encoded protein: CSARFRQAYNEQFF.

This clonotype was observed at least ten times. The chain employs TRBV20-1 and TRBJ1-4; D gene unclear. Between the trimmed V and J ends, which lost 3 bases and 2 bases, there was a span of 10 bases. The length of the CDR3 is 14 residues. In germline, CDR1 is DFQATT, CDR2 SNEGSKA (reference sequence). This CDR3 reads CSARLLGTNEKLFF. In nucleotides, the CDR3 is TGCAGTGCTAGGCTGCTGGGGACTAATGAAAAACTGTTTTTT.

The J gene is TRBJ2-1, the V gene TRBV19; D not certain. Germline loops: CDR1 LNHDA, CDR2 SQIVND (reference sequence). The V and J ends lost 8 bases and 4 bases respectively, with 12 bases between them. CDR3 size: 13 residues. In DNA form, the CDR3 reads TGTGCCAGTTCAAACGAGCCTTACAATGAGCAGTTCTTC. It codes for CASSNEPYNEQFF.

This clonotype was seen ten or more times. The chain has TRBV11-3 and TRBJ1-1, with a tentative D call TRBD1 (6 bases). Germline-derived CDR1 and CDR2 are SGHNT and YENEEA. Trimming removed 5 bases at V and 4 bases at J, with 11 bases between. The CDR3 length is 13 residues. In DNA form, the CDR3 reads TGTGCCAGCAGCACCACAGGGACCACTGAAGCTTTCTTT. Translated: CASSTTGTTEAFF.

This clonotype turned up a few times. The V gene is TRBV20-1, the J gene TRBJ2-3, with D possibly being TRBD1 (7 bases). The V end was cut by 5 bases, the J end by 5 bases, with 11 bases between. This CDR3 is built from 12 residues. From germline, CDR1 is DFQATT and CDR2 SNEGSKA (reference sequence). The CDR3 DNA sequence: TGCAGTGCTTCAGGGGGGCAAGATACGCAGTATTTT. It encodes CSASGGQDTQYF.

This clonotype was seen repeatedly, ten times or more. The chain couples TRBV5-6 to TRBJ2-4; TRBD2 agrees at 7 bases. V lost 4 bases and J lost 7; bases outside the gene matches: 2. The length of the CDR3 is 12 residues. CDR1 is SGHDT and CDR2 is YYEEEE in the germline V gene. CDR3 DNA: TGTGCCAGCAGCCTGGGGGGGAACATTCAGTACTTC. Translated, it gives CASSLGGNIQYF.